This T cell receptor (beta chain) appears in the sequencing data of a study of CD8 T cells in Susac syndrome. Trimming stripped 9 bases from V and 2 bases from J, with 10 bases between. The CDR3 is made up of 12 amino acids. Germline V gene data show CDR1 as KGHDR and CDR2 as SFDVKD. An input of about 0.45 to 1 ug of RNA was subjected to reverse transcription using random hexamers. TCRdb reprocessed the immunoSEQ multiplex PCR reads via MiXCR and lists one record per CDR3 protein. In the table there are around 80,000 distinct CDR3 sequences, around 96% of which are singletons. The chain joins TRBV24-1 to TRBJ2-7; a possible D gene is TRBD2 (5 bases). The TCR sequence derives from a human donor with Susac syndrome. Sequencing input: CD8+ T cells from PBMCs. This chain's CDR3 is CATQDGTYEQYF. For the CDR3, the DNA is TGTGCCACCCAGGACGGGACCTACGAGCAGTACTTC.